The rows below give T cell receptor beta chains drawn from one sample of a study of a mutant IDH1 vaccine in newly diagnosed glioma. For these receptors, no antigen is known. TCRdb keeps only in-frame clones here, not all; method: immunoSEQ multiplex PCR. The data contain 35,000 to 55,000 clones, 80% to 85% of them singletons. The material sequenced was PBMCs, taken from a glioma patient whose treatment included an IDH1 peptide vaccine. Source of these receptors: a middle-aged woman with glioma. Some clones in this sample may be carry-over from other donors' samples. Both conserved end residues are part of each CDR3. D genes are given only for firm matches. Clone size appears in some rows only: once, few, many, or a class for an expanded clone.

-,TRBV5-1,-,TRBJ2-5,15,CASSLLDNRVETQYF,TGCGCCAGCAGCTTGTTGGATAACAGGGTTGAGACCCAGTACTTC
few,TRBV7-9,TRBD1,TRBJ2-5,15,CASSLGQGWGETQYF,TGTGCCAGCAGCTTAGGACAGGGATGGGGGGAGACCCAGTACTTC
-,TRBV5-1,-,TRBJ1-6,15,CASSPPGQVLSPLHF,TGCGCCAGCAGCCCACCGGGACAAGTACTTTCACCCCTCCACTTT
-,TRBV28,-,TRBJ1-1,11,CASRLSTEAFF,TGTGCCAGCCGCTTGAGCACTGAAGCTTTCTTT
-,TRBV5-6,-,TRBJ2-2,14,CASSLGLEPGELFF,TGTGCCAGCAGCTTAGGATTGGAGCCCGGGGAGCTGTTTTTT
-,TRBV7-2,-,TRBJ2-1,14,CASSPASIKNEQFF,TGTGCCAGCAGCCCAGCCAGTATCAAGAATGAGCAGTTCTTC
once,TRBV29-1,TRBD1,TRBJ2-7,13,CSGRTGLSYEQYF,TGCAGCGGGAGGACAGGGTTATCCTACGAGCAGTACTTC
-,TRBV4-3,-,TRBJ2-1,12,CASQTPYNEQFF,TGCGCCAGCCAGACTCCCTACAATGAGCAGTTCTTC
-,TRBV5-3,-,TRBJ2-2,13,CARSSRRTGELFF,TGTGCCAGAAGCTCGAGACGGACCGGGGAGCTGTTTTTT
-,TRBV4-2,TRBD2,TRBJ2-3,14,CASSSGLVPDTQYF,TGTGCCAGCAGCTCAGGACTAGTTCCAGATACGCAGTATTTT
-,TRBV2,TRBD1,TRBJ1-2,16,CASSELRGRQGSGYTF,TGTGCCAGCAGTGAACTCAGGGGGCGTCAAGGGAGTGGCTACACCTTC
-,TRBV7-6,-,TRBJ2-7,15,CASSLEGTDSYEQYF,TGTGCCAGCAGCTTAGAGGGGACTGACTCCTACGAGCAGTACTTC
-,TRBV27,-,TRBJ2-5,13,CASSEGTAETQYF,TGTGCCAGCAGTGAAGGGACTGCAGAGACCCAGTACTTC
-,TRBV11-3,TRBD2,TRBJ2-1,17,CASSSTGLAGERGEQFF,TGTGCCAGCAGCTCCACCGGACTAGCGGGAGAGAGAGGTGAGCAGTTCTTC
-,TRBV9,TRBD2,TRBJ2-1,14,CASSVRTSGHFQFF,TGTGCCAGCAGCGTTCGGACTAGCGGGCATTTTCAGTTCTTC
-,TRBV28,-,TRBJ1-5,12,CASSNLNQPQHF,TGTGCCAGCAGTAACTTGAATCAGCCCCAGCATTTT
few,TRBV6-1,-,TRBJ2-2,15,CASSVTNAVTGELFF,TGTGCCAGCAGTGTAACGAACGCGGTCACCGGGGAGCTGTTTTTT
-,TRBV5-1,-,TRBJ1-1,14,CASSKDRPNTEAFF,TGCGCCAGCAGCAAAGACAGGCCGAACACTGAAGCTTTCTTT
-,TRBV7-2,TRBD1,TRBJ2-1,16,CASTTLAGTGYNEQFF,TGTGCCAGCACCACCCTAGCCGGGACAGGGTACAATGAGCAGTTCTTC
-,TRBV6-6,-,TRBJ2-1,12,CASSPTYNEQFF,TGTGCCAGCAGTCCTACCTACAATGAGCAGTTCTTC
-,TRBV5-4,TRBD1,TRBJ2-5,14,CASIRQGYQETQYF,TGTGCCAGCATCCGACAGGGATACCAAGAGACCCAGTACTTC
-,TRBV11-2,-,TRBJ2-7,14,CASSVGQGFYEQYF,TGTGCCAGCAGCGTAGGCCAGGGTTTCTACGAGCAGTACTTC